One sample yielded the 26 T cell receptor beta chains listed below, sequenced in a study of human T cells and chemical hapten exposure. Time point of the sample: pre-sensitization, week 0. The treatment is: therapeutic diphenylcyclopropenone sensitization with weekly scalp DPC. TCRdb called the RACE reads again in MiXCR, with one record for every CDR3 protein. The sample yields under 200,000 distinct CDR3 sequences, approximately 31% seen once. Sequenced here: whole blood, sampled in connection with sensitization to the hapten diphenylcyclopropenone (DPC). These receptors were taken from a woman in her twenties or thirties with alopecia areata. Some clones in this sample may be carry-over from other donors' samples.

This sequence joins TRBV7-2 and TRBJ2-1; D unclear. The germline V and J ends were trimmed by 6 bases and 10 bases, with 16 bases remaining between them. Germline V gene data show CDR1 as SGHTA and CDR2 as FQGNSA. The CDR3 contains 13 residues. The chain's CDR3 is CASSPGWMTEQFF. For the CDR3, the DNA is TGTGCCAGCAGTCCCGGGTGGATGACGGAGCAGTTCTTC.

J is TRBJ2-1 and V is TRBV7-8, with 13 bases lining up with TRBD2. J gave up 2 bases and V 6 bases, and 7 bases lay outside the gene matches. CDR3 length equals 17 residues. CDR1 is SGHVS, CDR2 FQNEAQ, per germline. CDR3 nucleotide sequence: TGTGCCAGCAGTAAAGGGACTAGCGGGATACCCTACAATGAGCAGTTCTTC. Encoded protein: CASSKGTSGIPYNEQFF. The full variable domain, completed using reference TRBV7-8 and TRBJ2-1, is GAGVSQSPRYKVAKRGQDVALRCDPISGHVSLFWYQQALGQGPEFLTYFQNEAQLDKSGLPSDRFFAERPEGSVSTLKIQRTQQEDSAVYLCASSKGTSGIPYNEQFFGPGTRLTVL.

Only a few counts were recorded for this clonotype. This chain uses TRBV4-1 with TRBJ2-2, with 8 nucleotides matching TRBD2. The CDR3 consists of 16 residues. The V gene's germline CDR1 is MGHRA and CDR2 YSYEKL. Unmatched junction bases numbered 8, after V lost 4 bases and J lost 4 bases. CDR3 DNA sequence: TGCGCCAGCAGCCCCACCGGGAGGGCCGGCACCGGGGAGCTGTTTTTT. Protein product: CASSPTGRAGTGELFF.

This clonotype was observed a single time. The rearrangement uses TRBV7-9 and TRBJ2-1, with TRBD2 identical over 12 bases. In germline, CDR1 is SEHNR, CDR2 FQNEAQ (reference sequence). Trimming cost V 3 bases and J 5 bases; bases outside gene matches: 8. The CDR3 is made up of 17 amino acids. The DNA for the CDR3 is TGTGCCAGCAGCTTGGGGCCCGGGACTAGCGGGCACAATGAGCAGTTCTTC. It specifies CASSLGPGTSGHNEQFF. Together with reference TRBV7-9 and TRBJ2-1, the CDR3 gives the full variable domain: DTGVSQNPRHKITKRGQNVTFRCDPISEHNRLYWYRQTLGQGPEFLTYFQNEAQLEKSRLLSDRFSAERPKGSFSTLEIQRTEQGDSAMYLCASSLGPGTSGHNEQFFGPGTRLTVL.

This chain links TRBV5-1 with TRBJ2-2; 10 nucleotides agree with TRBD2. The germline V gene has CDR1 SGHRS and CDR2 YFSETQ. V gave up 2 bases and J gave up 5 bases; unmatched junction bases: 6. CDR3 size: 16 residues. In nucleotides, the CDR3 is TGCGCCAGCAGCTTTCTAGCGGGAGTTGGGACCGGGGAGCTGTTTTTT. The encoded protein is CASSFLAGVGTGELFF.

V gene TRBV3-1 combines with J gene TRBJ2-1, with 11 bases fitting TRBD2. Trimming cost V 6 bases and J 5 bases; bases outside gene matches: 0. Germline CDR1 is LGHDT and CDR2 is YNNKEL (reference sequence). The CDR3 runs 13 residues. CDR3 DNA: TGTGCCAGCAGACTAGCGGGGGACAATGAGCAGTTCTTC. Amino acid sequence: CASRLAGDNEQFF.

The chain uses TRBV2 and TRBJ1-5; 7 nucleotides line up with TRBD1. Looked up from germline, CDR1 is SNHLY and CDR2 is FYNNEI. V was clipped by 2 bases and J by 2 bases; unmatched bases: 0. This CDR3 contains 14 residues. The CDR3 nucleotides are TGTGCCAGCAGTGAACAGGGGGGCAATCAGCCCCAGCATTTT. Translating it yields CASSEQGGNQPQHF.

This clonotype was recorded at least ten times. The chain carries TRBV7-2 and TRBJ1-1, with unresolved D. This CDR3 has 14 amino acids. Trimming stripped 3 bases from V and 0 bases from J, with 8 bases between. CDR1 and CDR2 (germline): SGHTA, FQGNSA. CDR3 protein: CASSLEGVNTEAFF. The CDR3 DNA sequence: TGTGCCAGCAGCTTGGAGGGCGTGAACACTGAAGCTTTCTTT.

The chain is built from TRBV2 and TRBJ1-1, with D unclear. The V end was cut by 6 bases, the J end by 3 bases, with 14 bases between. This CDR3 has 14 amino acids. Germline V gene data show CDR1 as SNHLY and CDR2 as FYNNEI. Written as DNA, the CDR3 is TGTGCCAGCAGGTGGGAGGCGGTCGACACTGAAGCTTTCTTT. This translates into CASRWEAVDTEAFF.

This clonotype was picked up a small number of times. This rearrangement joins TRBV29-1 to TRBJ1-2; perhaps TRBD1 as D (5 bases). Deletions cut 3 bases from V and 2 bases from J, with 10 bases between. Germline loops: CDR1 SQVTM, CDR2 ANQGSEA. The length of the CDR3 is 13 residues. The CDR3 here is CSVEAGTNYGYTF. Written as DNA, the CDR3 is TGCAGCGTTGAGGCAGGGACGAACTATGGCTACACCTTC.

The gene calls are TRBV5-1 and TRBJ2-3; TRBD2 might be the D (6 bases). The length of the CDR3 is 15 residues. Trimming pared 5 bases from V and 2 bases from J, leaving 15 bases between. The germline V gene encodes CDR1 SGHRS and CDR2 YFSETQ. CDR3 sequence (DNA): TGCGCCAGCAGTCAGACTGCTAGCGACACAGATACGCAGTATTTT. Protein product: CASSQTASDTDTQYF.

This clonotype was picked up a small number of times. The gene calls are TRBV11-1 and TRBJ2-3; D possibly corresponds to TRBD2 (6 bases). The CDR3 is 15 amino acids. V was pared by 7 bases and J by 0 bases, with 14 bases between. Germline CDR1 is SGHAT and CDR2 is FQDESV (reference sequence). Here the CDR3 DNA reads TGTGCCAGCACAGGGCCCGGGACTAGCACAGATACGCAGTATTTT. Translated, it gives CASTGPGTSTDTQYF. Drawing the rest from reference TRBV11-1 and TRBJ2-3, the complete variable domain is EAEVAQSPRYKITEKSQAVAFWCDPISGHATLYWYRQILGQGPELLVQFQDESVVDDSQLPKDRFSAERLKGVDSTLKIQPAELGDSAMYLCASTGPGTSTDTQYFGPGTRLTVL.

This clonotype was detected only a few times. This rearrangement joins TRBV7-2 to TRBJ2-1; 11 bases are shared with TRBD2. V lost 4 bases and J lost 9; bases outside the gene matches: 11. The germline V gene encodes CDR1 SGHTA and CDR2 FQGNSA. The CDR3 has 16 residues. The CDR3 DNA is TGTGCCAGCAGCTCCTTAGCGGGAGGGCCTCGAGTTGAGCAGTTCTTC. Translated, it gives CASSSLAGGPRVEQFF.

A few counts support this clonotype. The rearrangement joins TRBV28 to TRBJ2-1; 7 bases agree with TRBD1. Germline loops: CDR1 MDHEN, CDR2 SYDVKM. This CDR3 is built from 15 residues. Trimming at V came to 6 bases and at J to 3 bases, leaving 8 bases not matched to a gene. For the CDR3, the DNA is TGTGCCAGCAGCCTAACAGGGGTCTACTACAATGAGCAGTTCTTC. This encodes CASSLTGVYYNEQFF.

This chain links TRBV20-1 with TRBJ2-1, with 9 bases lining up with TRBD2. V shed 0 bases, J shed 5 bases, and the junction held 5 bases outside the gene matches. The CDR3 contains 15 residues. Germline V gene lookup returns CDR1 DFQATT and CDR2 SNEGSKA (reference sequence). This CDR3 is CSARDSIAGDNEQFF. The CDR3 nucleotides are TGCAGTGCTAGAGATAGTATAGCGGGAGACAATGAGCAGTTCTTC.

This chain links TRBV5-1 with TRBJ2-2; the D is unclear. Germline V gives CDR1 SGHRS, CDR2 YFSETQ. The CDR3 is 17 amino acids. V lost 2 bases, J lost 1 base, and 15 bases lay in between. CDR3 in DNA: TGCGCCAGCAGCTTACGTGCCAGCCTTCTGAACACCGGGGAGCTGTTTTTT. This sequence encodes CASSLRASLLNTGELFF.

This sequence joins TRBV19 and TRBJ1-5; the D is unclear. Germline V gene sequence: CDR1 LNHDA, CDR2 SQIVND (reference sequence). V was clipped by 2 bases and J by 0 bases, with 8 bases between them. The CDR3 contains 15 residues. In DNA form, the CDR3 reads TGTGCCAGTAGTATACGTGCTTATAGCAATCAGCCCCAGCATTTT. Translation gives CASSIRAYSNQPQHF.

V gene TRBV29-1 combines with J gene TRBJ2-1; D is undetermined. The CDR3 length is 10 residues. Trimming pared 7 bases from V and 5 bases from J, leaving 6 bases between. CDR1 is SQVTM and CDR2 is ANQGSEA in the germline V gene. Written as DNA, the CDR3 is TGCAGCGGTCGGAACAATGAGCAGTTCTTC. It specifies CSGRNNEQFF.

The gene calls are TRBV15 and TRBJ2-1; no clear D. Germline V gives CDR1 LNHNV, CDR2 YYDKDF (reference sequence). Between the trimmed V and J ends, which lost 0 bases and 8 bases, there was a span of 8 bases. CDR3 length: 13 residues. The CDR3 region is CATSRDSGDEQFF. The CDR3 DNA sequence: TGTGCCACCAGCAGAGATTCCGGCGATGAGCAGTTCTTC.

There are a few counts of this clonotype. The V and J genes are TRBV28 and TRBJ2-2; D is unresolved. The V end was cut by 3 bases, the J end by 1 base, with 6 bases between. The germline gives CDR1 MDHEN, CDR2 SYDVKM. This CDR3 contains 14 residues. CDR3 amino acids: CASSFSQNTGELFF. The DNA for the CDR3 is TGTGCCAGCAGTTTTAGTCAGAACACCGGGGAGCTGTTTTTT.

The chain recombines TRBV19 with TRBJ2-7; tentatively, D is TRBD1 or TRBD2 (5 bases each). V gave up 3 bases and J gave up 6 bases, with 21 bases separating them. CDR3 length: 16 amino acids. Germline V gene sequence: CDR1 LNHDA, CDR2 SQIVND (reference sequence). In nucleotides, the CDR3 is TGTGCCAGTAGTATCATAATCCGGGACGCCCTCTCCGAGCAGTACTTC. The encoded protein is CASSIIIRDALSEQYF.

The gene calls are TRBV28 and TRBJ1-5, with D maybe TRBD1 (5 bases). The germline V gene encodes CDR1 MDHEN and CDR2 SYDVKM. The CDR3 totals 15 residues. The V and J ends lost 4 bases and 6 bases respectively, with 16 bases between them. CDR3 loop: CASSSPTQTAQPQHF. The CDR3 DNA is TGTGCCAGCAGTTCACCGACCCAGACAGCTCAGCCCCAGCATTTT.

The chain carries TRBV2 and TRBJ2-3, with D tentatively TRBD1 (5 bases). The germline gives CDR1 SNHLY, CDR2 FYNNEI. The CDR3 is made up of 14 amino acids. Trimming shortened V by 0 bases and J by 5 bases, and 9 bases separated the two germline ends. The CDR3 nucleotides are TGTGCCAGCAGTGAAGCCCTACAGGTAGATACGCAGTATTTT. Translating it yields CASSEALQVDTQYF.

This clonotype was detected a few times. V and J are TRBV9 and TRBJ2-5; D may correspond to TRBD1 or TRBD2 (5 bases each). Trimming removed 3 bases from V and 0 bases from J, with 6 bases in between. From germline, CDR1 is SGDLS and CDR2 YYNGEE. This CDR3 has 13 residues. CDR3 in DNA: TGTGCCAGCAGCGGGGGGAACCAAGAGACCCAGTACTTC. It yields the protein CASSGGNQETQYF.

A few counts support this clonotype. The chain is built from TRBV11-2 and TRBJ1-1, with a possible D match to TRBD1 (5 bases). The CDR3 totals 15 residues. CDR1 is SGHAT and CDR2 is FQNNGV in the germline V gene. The germline V and J ends were trimmed by 5 bases and 0 bases, with 13 bases remaining between them. DNA of the CDR3: TGTGCCAGCAGCCGGGACCCCAGTATGAACACTGAAGCTTTCTTT. Protein sequence: CASSRDPSMNTEAFF.

As concerns this clonotype: The junction shows a germline mismatch at one end, possibly a read error. This sequence joins TRBV5-1 and TRBJ1-4, with no clear D. Germline CDR1 is SGHRS and CDR2 is YFSETQ. The CDR3 runs to 15 residues. The CDR3 nucleotides read TGCGTCAGCAGACGCTCCTCGGCCCAGAATGAAAAACTGTTTTTT. It is translated as CVSRRSSAQNEKLFF.